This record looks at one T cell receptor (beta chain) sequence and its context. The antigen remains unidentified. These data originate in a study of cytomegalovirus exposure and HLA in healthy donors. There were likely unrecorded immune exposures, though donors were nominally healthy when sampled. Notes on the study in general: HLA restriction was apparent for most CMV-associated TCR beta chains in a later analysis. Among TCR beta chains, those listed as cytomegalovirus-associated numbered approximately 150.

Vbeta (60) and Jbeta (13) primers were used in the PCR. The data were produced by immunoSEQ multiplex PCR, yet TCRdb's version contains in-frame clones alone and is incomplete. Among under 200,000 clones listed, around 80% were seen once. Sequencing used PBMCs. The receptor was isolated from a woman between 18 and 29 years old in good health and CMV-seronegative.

The CDR3 sequence is CAWSVLILPPYGYTF. The CDR3 coding sequence is TGTGCCTGGAGTGTACTGATTCTCCCCCCCTATGGCTACACCTTC. The V call is TRBV30, the J call TRBJ1-2; no clear D. With 0 bases removed from V and 4 bases from J, the gap between germline ends came to 15 bases. CDR3 length: 15 residues. Germline V CDR1 and CDR2: GTSNPN, SVGIG (reference sequence). Full variable domain (remainder filled in from reference TRBV30 and TRBJ1-2): SQTIHQWPATLVQPVGSPLSLECTVEGTSNPNLYWYRQAAGRGLQLLFYSVGIGQISSEVPQNLSASRPQDRQFILSSKKLLLSDSGFYLCAWSVLILPPYGYTFGSGTRLTVV.